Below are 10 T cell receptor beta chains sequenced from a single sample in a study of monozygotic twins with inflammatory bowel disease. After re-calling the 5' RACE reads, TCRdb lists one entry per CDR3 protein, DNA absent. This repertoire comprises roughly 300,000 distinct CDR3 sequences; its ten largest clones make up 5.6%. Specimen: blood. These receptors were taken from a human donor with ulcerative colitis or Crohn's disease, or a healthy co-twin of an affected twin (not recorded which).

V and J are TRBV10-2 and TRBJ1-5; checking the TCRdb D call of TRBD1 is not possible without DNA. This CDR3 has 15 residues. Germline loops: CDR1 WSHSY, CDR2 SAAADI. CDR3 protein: CASSETGTPNQPQHF.

The chain's CDR3 is CASTTTGQNEKLFF. V usage is TRBV7-9 and J usage is TRBJ1-4; the TCRdb call, TRBD1, lacks DNA for checking. The CDR3 has 14 residues. Germline values: CDR1 SEHNR, CDR2 FQNEAQ (reference sequence).

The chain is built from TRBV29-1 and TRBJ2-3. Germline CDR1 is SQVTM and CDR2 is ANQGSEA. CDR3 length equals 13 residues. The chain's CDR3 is CSVGQILTDTQYF.

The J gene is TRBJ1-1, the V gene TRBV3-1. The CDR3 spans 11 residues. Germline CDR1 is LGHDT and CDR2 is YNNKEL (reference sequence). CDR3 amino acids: CASRNSAEAFF.

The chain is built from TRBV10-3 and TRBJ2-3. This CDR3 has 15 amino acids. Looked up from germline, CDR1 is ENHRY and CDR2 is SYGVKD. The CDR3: CAISGQNHPTDTQYF.

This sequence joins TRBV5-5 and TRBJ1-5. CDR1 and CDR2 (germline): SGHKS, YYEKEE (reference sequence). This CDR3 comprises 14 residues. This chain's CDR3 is CASSLAGEVQPQHF.

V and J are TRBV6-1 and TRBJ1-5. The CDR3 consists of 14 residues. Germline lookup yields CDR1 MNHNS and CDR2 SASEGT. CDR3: CASTDHNSNQPQHF.

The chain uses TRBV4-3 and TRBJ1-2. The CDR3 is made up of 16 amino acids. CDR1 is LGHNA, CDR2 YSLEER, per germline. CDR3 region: CASSQDHTKHSYGYTF.

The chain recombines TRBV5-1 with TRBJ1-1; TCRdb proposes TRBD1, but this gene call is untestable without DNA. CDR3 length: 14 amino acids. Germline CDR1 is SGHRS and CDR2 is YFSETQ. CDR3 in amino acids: CGKGGQDKNTEAFF.

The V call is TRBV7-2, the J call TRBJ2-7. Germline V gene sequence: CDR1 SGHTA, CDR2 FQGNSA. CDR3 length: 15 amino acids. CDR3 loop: CASSLSVWSSYEQYF.